One sample yielded the 28 T cell receptor beta chains listed below, sequenced in a study of beta chain features in type 1 diabetes. What was sequenced were expressed TCRB transcripts, since all of the isolated RNA had been reverse transcribed. The table came from immunoSEQ multiplex PCR; TCRdb's copy has only in-frame clones and leaves some out. The profile covers about 900,000 clones, with about a sixth appearing a single time and around 0.02% taken by the ten largest. Sequencing was performed on naive CD4+ T cells from blood. The receptors were gathered from a woman between 18 and 29 years old in good health.

V is TRBV7-2 and J is TRBJ2-2, with 9 bases fitting TRBD1. V shed 4 bases and J 5 bases; nucleotides not matched to a gene: 5. The CDR3 is 15 residues long. CDR1 is SGHTA and CDR2 is FQGNSA in the germline V gene. This chain's CDR3 is CASSSRDRATGELFF. DNA for the CDR3: TGTGCCAGCAGCTCCCGGGACAGGGCTACCGGGGAGCTGTTTTTT.

This clone was counted a single time. V usage is TRBV7-2 and J usage is TRBJ2-4, with D possibly being TRBD2 (6 bases). CDR3 length: 13 residues. Germline loops: CDR1 SGHTA, CDR2 FQGNSA. V lost 1 base and J 6 bases, leaving 7 bases between the germline ends. The CDR3 reads CASSLGEANIQYF. The CDR3 DNA sequence: TGTGCCAGCAGCTTAGGGGAGGCAAACATTCAGTACTTC.

A few counts support this clone. The rearrangement links TRBV7-2 to TRBJ1-5; D not resolved. Per the germline V gene, CDR1 is SGHTA and CDR2 is FQGNSA. Trimming pared 3 bases from V and 4 bases from J, leaving 13 bases between. The CDR3 has 15 amino acids. The CDR3 nucleotides read TGTGCCAGCAGCTTGGAGGGAAGGCCTAATCAGCCCCAGCATTTT. Protein: CASSLEGRPNQPQHF.

This clone occurred a few times. This chain joins TRBV7-9 and TRBJ1-2; the match to TRBD1 covers 8 bases. Germline CDR1 reads SEHNR; CDR2 reads FQNEAQ (reference sequence). Germline trimming cut 8 bases from V and 2 bases from J; bases unmatched to any gene: 13. There are 16 residues in the CDR3. CDR3: CASFFEPGGGNYGYTF. CDR3 DNA sequence: TGTGCCAGCTTCTTCGAACCAGGGGGCGGCAACTATGGCTACACCTTC. The full variable domain, completed using reference TRBV7-9 and TRBJ1-2, is DTGVSQNPRHKITKRGQNVTFRCDPISEHNRLYWYRQTLGQGPEFLTYFQNEAQLEKSRLLSDRFSAERPKGSFSTLEIQRTEQGDSAMYLCASFFEPGGGNYGYTFGSGTRLTVV.

The V call is TRBV7-8, the J call TRBJ2-7; TRBD1 is a possible D gene (5 bases). V lost 5 bases and J 1 base, leaving 15 bases between the germline ends. CDR3 size: 15 residues. The germline V gene encodes CDR1 SGHVS and CDR2 FQNEAQ. In DNA form, the CDR3 reads TGTGCCAGCAGCCCCCCTCCGACAGCATCCTACGAGCAGTACTTC. Translation gives CASSPPPTASYEQYF.

Note on this clone: The same CDR3 is also encoded by other DNA sequences in this sample. This sequence joins TRBV11-2 and TRBJ2-5, with D possibly being TRBD1 (5 bases). The CDR3 covers 13 residues. Trimming shortened V by 3 bases and J by 3 bases, and 8 bases separated the two germline ends. Germline values: CDR1 SGHAT, CDR2 FQNNGV. CDR3 DNA sequence: TGTGCCAGCAGCTTGACAGTTAAAGAGACCCAGTACTTC. Translated, it gives CASSLTVKETQYF.

V usage is TRBV6-4 and J usage is TRBJ2-3; 8 nucleotides match TRBD2. Trimming took 6 bases from V and 4 from J; bases not matched to a gene: 3. In germline, CDR1 is MRHNA, CDR2 SNTAGT. The CDR3 is 13 residues long. The CDR3 is CASSPAGADTQYF. In DNA form, the CDR3 reads TGTGCCAGCAGCCCAGCGGGGGCAGATACGCAGTATTTT.

The chain couples TRBV7-2 to TRBJ2-1; D is unresolved. V was clipped by 5 bases and J by 1 base, with 9 bases between them. The CDR3 covers 14 residues. Germline CDR1 reads SGHTA; CDR2 reads FQGNSA. This CDR3 reads CASSRSGSYNEQFF. The CDR3 DNA follows: TGTGCCAGCAGCCGTAGTGGATCCTACAATGAGCAGTTCTTC.

The chain links TRBV4-1 to TRBJ2-1; 10 bases align to TRBD2. Germline CDR1 MGHRA, CDR2 YSYEKL. This CDR3 is built from 18 residues. Trimming took 1 base from V and 10 from J; bases not matched to a gene: 16. CDR3 amino acids: CASSQVSAGAGGLGEQFF. The CDR3 nucleotides read TGCGCCAGCAGCCAAGTGAGCGCAGGAGCGGGAGGGTTAGGGGAGCAGTTCTTC.

The rearrangement links TRBV28 to TRBJ1-1; tentatively, D is TRBD1 (5 bases). V lost 2 bases, J lost 8 bases, and 12 bases lay in between. CDR1 and CDR2 from the germline V gene are MDHEN and SYDVKM. The CDR3 contains 13 residues. CDR3 loop: CASSLTPGGEAFF. The CDR3 coding sequence is TGTGCCAGCAGTTTAACCCCCGGGGGGGAAGCTTTCTTT.

A word on this clone: Other DNA sequences in this sample translate to the same CDR3. This chain uses TRBV2 with TRBJ2-7; D is unresolved. V lost 4 bases and J lost 1, with 5 bases in between. The CDR3 sequence is 12 residues long. Germline CDR1 reads SNHLY; CDR2 reads FYNNEI. CDR3 nucleotides: TGTGCCAGCAGTGGGGGTTCCTACGAGCAGTACTTC. Encoded protein: CASSGGSYEQYF.

This clone has more than one count but fewer than ten. The rearrangement uses TRBV11-3 and TRBJ2-3; D ambiguous. Germline V gene data show CDR1 as SGHNT and CDR2 as YENEEA. V gave up 0 bases and J gave up 6 bases, with 16 bases separating them. This CDR3 has 16 residues. The CDR3 protein is CASSLDGVGRVDTQYF. For the CDR3, the DNA is TGTGCCAGCAGCTTAGATGGCGTGGGTCGAGTCGATACGCAGTATTTT.

This clone was seen more than once but under ten times. The chain joins TRBV19 to TRBJ2-7, with 7 bases aligning to TRBD2. J gave up 2 bases and V 10 bases, and 8 bases lay outside the gene matches. CDR1 is LNHDA and CDR2 is SQIVND in the germline V gene (reference sequence). This CDR3 is built from 13 residues. The CDR3 sequence: CATAGIPTYEQYF. CDR3 coding DNA: TGTGCCACAGCGGGGATCCCGACCTACGAGCAGTACTTC.

A note on this clone: The same CDR3 also results from other DNA sequences found in this sample. This chain uses TRBV2 with TRBJ1-1, with D perhaps matching TRBD1 (5 bases). This CDR3 has 13 residues. The germline gives CDR1 SNHLY, CDR2 FYNNEI. Trimming took off 4 bases at V and 1 base at J, with 7 bases between the two ends. The CDR3 region has the DNA TGTGCCAGCAGTGTTCAGGGGAACACTGAAGCTTTCTTT. It encodes CASSVQGNTEAFF.

This chain connects TRBV28 to TRBJ2-1, with 9 bases lining up with TRBD1. Per the germline V gene, CDR1 is MDHEN and CDR2 is SYDVKM. The CDR3 has 16 amino acids. With V trimmed by 6 bases and J by 0 bases, 6 bases remained unmatched. Here the CDR3 reads CASSITGGLSYNEQFF. In DNA form, the CDR3 reads TGTGCCAGCAGCATTACAGGGGGCCTCTCCTACAATGAGCAGTTCTTC.

Only a few counts were recorded for this clone. The CDR3 reads CASSPFWATDTQYF. For the CDR3, the DNA is TGTGCCAGCAGTCCATTTTGGGCCACAGATACGCAGTATTTT. The chain uses TRBV27 and TRBJ2-3; no clear D. Germline V gene data show CDR1 as MNHEY and CDR2 as SMNVEV (reference sequence). Trimming removed 5 bases from V and 2 bases from J, with 11 bases in between. The CDR3 has 14 amino acids.

With respect to this clone: A much larger clone differs by one base, so this may be a read error. The chain links TRBV27 to TRBJ2-6, with D unclear. V was clipped by 6 bases and J by 0 bases, with 3 bases between them. The CDR3 is 13 residues long. The germline gives CDR1 MNHEY, CDR2 SMNVEV (reference sequence). The CDR3 is CASRDSGANVLTF. CDR3 nucleotide sequence: TGTGCCAGCAGGGACTCTGGGGCCAACGTCCTGACTTTC.

The chain couples TRBV13 to TRBJ1-5, with 7 bases identical to TRBD1. The CDR3 covers 14 residues. From germline, CDR1 is PRHDT and CDR2 FYEKMQ (reference sequence). The V segment lost 2 bases and the J segment 9 bases; nucleotides outside the gene matches: 7. CDR3 loop: CASSLRGGERPQHF. DNA for the CDR3: TGTGCCAGCAGCTTAAGAGGGGGCGAAAGGCCCCAGCATTTT.

This clone has more than one count but fewer than ten. V is TRBV28 and J is TRBJ2-4, with 8 positions matching TRBD1. CDR3 length equals 16 residues. Germline CDR1 reads MDHEN; CDR2 reads SYDVKM. J lost 2 bases, V lost 6 bases, and 9 bases had no gene match. The CDR3 nucleotides are TGTGCCAGCAGCCCGCCAGGGGGCGCGACCAAAAACATTCAGTACTTC. Its protein product is CASSPPGGATKNIQYF.

The rearrangement joins TRBV27 to TRBJ2-7, with D unresolved. The CDR3 consists of 13 residues. Germline CDR1 is MNHEY and CDR2 is SMNVEV (reference sequence). Trimming took off 4 bases at V and 4 bases at J, with 11 bases between the two ends. The CDR3 nucleotides are TGTGCCAGCAGTTCAATAGGAACGTACGAGCAGTACTTC. Protein product: CASSSIGTYEQYF.

This clone has only a few counts. The chain links TRBV5-1 to TRBJ1-4; perhaps TRBD1 as D (6 bases). The V and J ends lost 0 bases and 5 bases respectively, with 17 bases between them. The CDR3 has 17 residues. Germline V gene lookup returns CDR1 SGHRS and CDR2 YFSETQ. The CDR3 DNA sequence: TGCGCCAGCAGCTTGGGAAGTCAGGGGACTCTCAATGAAAAACTGTTTTTT. This gives the protein CASSLGSQGTLNEKLFF.

The V call is TRBV5-1, the J call TRBJ2-7; 9 positions match TRBD1. Germline V gene lookup returns CDR1 SGHRS and CDR2 YFSETQ. The CDR3 is made up of 14 amino acids. V lost 0 bases and J lost 6; bases outside the gene matches: 4. The CDR3 sequence: CASSLGDRAGEQYF. In DNA, the CDR3 is TGCGCCAGCAGCTTGGGGGACAGGGCCGGCGAGCAGTACTTC.

The CDR3 DNA is TGTGCCAGCAGTGATGGCCCCAATGAGCAGTTCTTC. This sequence encodes CASSDGPNEQFF. The genes are TRBV27 and TRBJ2-1; no clear D gene. CDR3 length equals 12 residues. Germline V gives CDR1 MNHEY, CDR2 SMNVEV (reference sequence). The ends were cut back, 5 bases at V and 6 bases at J, with 8 bases in the middle.

There are a few counts of this clone. The chain couples TRBV15 to TRBJ2-1; D is unclear. The V gene's germline CDR1 is LNHNV and CDR2 YYDKDF (reference sequence). V was shortened by 0 bases and J by 3 bases, with 9 bases between the two germline ends. The CDR3 runs 15 residues. The CDR3 is CATSRDYDRYNEQFF. DNA for the CDR3: TGTGCCACCAGCAGAGATTACGACCGCTACAATGAGCAGTTCTTC.

The V call is TRBV11-2, the J call TRBJ2-1; the D gene is possibly TRBD1 (6 bases). Germline V gives CDR1 SGHAT, CDR2 FQNNGV. The CDR3 covers 13 residues. The V and J ends lost 4 bases and 8 bases respectively, with 12 bases between them. CDR3 DNA: TGTGCCAGCAGCTCCACAGGGACGTATGAGCAGTTCTTC. Translated, it gives CASSSTGTYEQFF.

This clone was counted a few times. The chain recombines TRBV4-2 with TRBJ2-3, with TRBD2 identical over 9 bases. Germline assignment: CDR1 LGHNA and CDR2 YNFKEQ. Trimming cost V 3 bases and J 3 bases; bases outside gene matches: 7. This CDR3 contains 16 residues. Here the CDR3 DNA reads TGTGCCAGCAGCCAGAATCCGGGACTAGCAACAGATACGCAGTATTTT. Translated: CASSQNPGLATDTQYF.

This clone was counted a few times. The chain is built from TRBV2 and TRBJ2-7; D is ambiguous. The CDR3 sequence is 15 residues long. V lost 2 bases and J lost 2, with 13 bases in between. Looked up from germline, CDR1 is SNHLY and CDR2 is FYNNEI. Here the CDR3 DNA reads TGTGCCAGCAGTGAAACCAGGACCACAACCTACGAGCAGTACTTC. It yields the protein CASSETRTTTYEQYF.

This clone was observed a few times. The chain is built from TRBV7-6 and TRBJ2-1; D remains unclear. The CDR3 is 14 residues long. Trimming pared 1 base from V and 0 bases from J, leaving 4 bases between. Germline V lookup: CDR1 SGHVS, CDR2 FNYEAQ. CDR3 in DNA: TGTGCCAGCAGCTTAGTCGGCTCCTACAATGAGCAGTTCTTC. This translates into CASSLVGSYNEQFF.